This T cell receptor (beta chain) comes out of a study of CD4+ T cells in melanoma. The study's findings and limits: Neoantigen-specific CD4+ T cells in melanoma reportedly had diverse differentiation states. CD8+ T cell, macrophage and B cell function reportedly correlated with neoantigen-specific CD4+ T cells.

Germline-derived CDR1 and CDR2 are SGHTS and YDEGEE. CDR3 size: 12 residues. V lost 2 bases to trimming and J lost 8 bases, with 7 bases between them. Only in-frame clones appear in the TCRdb table, and some are missing; sequencing was by immunoSEQ multiplex PCR. The table shows roughly 60,000 clones, with nearly 70% occurring only once. Only one count was recorded for this clone. Its antigen is not identified. The rearrangement links TRBV5-8 to TRBJ2-2; D is undetermined. The origin of this receptor is a human donor with melanoma. The sequenced material came from tumor tissue. CDR3 in DNA: TGTGCCAGCAGCTTTTCGATAGGGGAGCTGTTTTTT. The encoded protein is CASSFSIGELFF.